The T cell receptor (beta chain) described here comes from a study of identical twins. Using its own MiXCR run on the 5' RACE reads, TCRdb lists one record per CDR3 protein. Of under 300,000 distinct CDR3 sequences in the sample, roughly 12% were seen once. The CDR3 is 15 amino acids. The germline V and J ends were trimmed by 2 bases and 8 bases, with 18 bases remaining between them. Germline CDR1 is ENHRY and CDR2 is SYGVKD. These same records also appear under a second study, on yellow fever vaccine responses in identical twins.

The sample taken for sequencing was memory (CD45RO+) T cells sorted from blood. This clonotype was sampled from a young woman in good health. The rearrangement links TRBV10-3 to TRBJ1-2; tentative D call: TRBD1 (6 bases). This CDR3 is CAISEMRRGARGYTF. In nucleotides, the CDR3 is TGTGCCATCAGTGAGATGCGGAGGGGGGCGCGGGGCTACACCTTC.